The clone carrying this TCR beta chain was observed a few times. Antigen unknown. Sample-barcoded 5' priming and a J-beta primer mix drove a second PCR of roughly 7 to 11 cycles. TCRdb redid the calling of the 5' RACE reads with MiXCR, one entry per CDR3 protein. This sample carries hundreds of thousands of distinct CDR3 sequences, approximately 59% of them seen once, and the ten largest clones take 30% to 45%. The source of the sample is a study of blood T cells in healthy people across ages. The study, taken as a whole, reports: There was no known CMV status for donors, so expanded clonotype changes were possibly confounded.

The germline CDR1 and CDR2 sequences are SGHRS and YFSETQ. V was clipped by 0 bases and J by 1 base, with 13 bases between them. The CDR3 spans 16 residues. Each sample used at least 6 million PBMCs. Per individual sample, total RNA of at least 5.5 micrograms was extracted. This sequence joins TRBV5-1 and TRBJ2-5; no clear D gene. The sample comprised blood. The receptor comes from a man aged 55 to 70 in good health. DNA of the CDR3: TGCGCCAGCAGCTTGGACCCTGGTACTCCCCAAGAGACCCAGTACTTC. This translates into CASSLDPGTPQETQYF. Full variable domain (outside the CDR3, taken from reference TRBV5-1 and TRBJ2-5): KAGVTQTPRYLIKTRGQQVTLSCSPISGHRSVSWYQQTPGQGLQFLFEYFSETQRNKGNFPGRFSGRQFSNSRSEMNVSTLELGDSALYLCASSLDPGTPQETQYFGPGTRLLVL.